Here is one T cell receptor beta chain with its context. What it binds is not known. These data belong to a study of vaccination effects on CD4 cells after COVID-19. General study findings and limits: Infection- and vaccine-induced clones contracted markedly late after vaccination.

Clones were read by immunoSEQ multiplex PCR, and TCRdb kept only the in-frame ones, dropping some. The sample yields around 19,000 clones, roughly 69% seen once. There are 13 residues in the CDR3. Germline V gene sequence: CDR1 SGHVS, CDR2 FQNEAQ. V lost 5 bases, J lost 5 bases, and 2 bases stayed unmatched. ViraFEST expansion of antigen-specific CD4+ T cells with viral peptide pools preceded sequencing. Isolation of CD4+ T cells took place after less than twelve days of culture. Infection with SARS-CoV-2 occurred in the person between March and December 2020, and PCR confirmed it. On both days 3 and 7, half of the culture medium was replaced with IL-2 medium.

The TCR comes from a human donor who had a prior SARS-CoV-2 infection. The source material was CD4+ T cells from PBMCs cultured with a peptide pool, sampled before COVID-19 vaccination. V and J are TRBV7-8 and TRBJ1-4, with TRBD1 identical over 7 bases. This CDR3 is CASSQTGNEKLFF. DNA of the CDR3: TGTGCCAGCAGCCAGACAGGGAATGAAAAACTGTTTTTT.